This entry describes one T cell receptor (beta chain). The data derive from a study of blood T cells in healthy people across ages. Then a second PCR, running about 6 to 11 cycles, was carried out with a sample-barcoded 5' primer and a J-beta primer mix. TCRdb recomputed calls from the 5' RACE reads with MiXCR, one row per CDR3 protein. Of approximately 730,000 distinct CDR3 sequences in the sample, roughly 45% were seen once. Sequencing was done on a sample of blood. This TCR was sampled from a woman aged 55-70 years in good health.

The CDR3 DNA follows: TGTGCCAGCAGCCCACCGGGACAGGGAAGAGGTGGCGAGCAGTACTTC. Translated: CASSPPGQGRGGEQYF. J is TRBJ2-5 and V is TRBV5-5; 9 nucleotides match TRBD1. The end of the DNA aligns better with TRBJ2-7, so the J call may be wrong. The V gene's germline CDR1 is SGHKS and CDR2 YYEKEE (reference sequence). This CDR3 is 16 amino acids long.